One T cell receptor beta chain is described in this entry. The sample comes from a study of T cells in Graves' hyperthyroidism and ophthalmopathy. V dropped 1 base and J dropped 4; count of bases not matched to a gene: 13. The CDR3 runs 19 residues. Germline CDR1 MGHRA, CDR2 YSYEKL. RNA transcripts provided the source from which TCR beta CDR3 regions were amplified. In the first-round RT-PCR of the TCR CDR3, the HTBI primer set was used. TCRdb ran MiXCR on the multiplex PCR reads and lists one entry per CDR3 protein. Of about 530,000 distinct CDR3 sequences in the sample, roughly 17% were seen once. The chain recombines TRBV4-1 with TRBJ2-1, with 10 bases aligning to TRBD2. Sample: blood. The sequence derives from a woman between 18 and 29 years old with Graves' ophthalmopathy. In DNA form, the CDR3 reads TGCGCCAGCAGCCAAGTAGGACTAGCGGAAAAGAAAGGATACAATGAGCAGTTCTTC. It specifies CASSQVGLAEKKGYNEQFF.